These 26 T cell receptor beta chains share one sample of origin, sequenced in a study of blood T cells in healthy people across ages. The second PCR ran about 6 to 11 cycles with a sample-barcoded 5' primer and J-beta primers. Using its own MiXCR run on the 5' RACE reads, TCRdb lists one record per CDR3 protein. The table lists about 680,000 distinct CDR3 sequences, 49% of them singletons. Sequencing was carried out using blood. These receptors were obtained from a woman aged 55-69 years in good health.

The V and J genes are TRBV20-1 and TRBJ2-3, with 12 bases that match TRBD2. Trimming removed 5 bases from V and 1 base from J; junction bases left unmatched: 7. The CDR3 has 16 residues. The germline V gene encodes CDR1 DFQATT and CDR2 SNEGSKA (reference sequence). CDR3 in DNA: TGCAGTGCTTCTAGCGGGAGGGCGTGGGGCACAGATACGCAGTATTTT. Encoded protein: CSASSGRAWGTDTQYF.

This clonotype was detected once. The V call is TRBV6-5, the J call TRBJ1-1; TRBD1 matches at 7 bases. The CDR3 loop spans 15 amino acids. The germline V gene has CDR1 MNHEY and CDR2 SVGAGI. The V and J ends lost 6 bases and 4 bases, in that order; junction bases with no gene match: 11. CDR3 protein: CASSAETGRGTEAFF. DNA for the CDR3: TGTGCCAGCAGCGCGGAGACAGGGAGGGGCACTGAAGCTTTCTTT.

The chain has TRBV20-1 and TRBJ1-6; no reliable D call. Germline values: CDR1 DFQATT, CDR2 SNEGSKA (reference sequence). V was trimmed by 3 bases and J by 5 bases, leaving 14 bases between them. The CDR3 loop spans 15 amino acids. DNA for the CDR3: TGCAGTGCTAGTTCTGGGCGTACGGATAATTCACCCCTCCACTTT. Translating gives CSASSGRTDNSPLHF.

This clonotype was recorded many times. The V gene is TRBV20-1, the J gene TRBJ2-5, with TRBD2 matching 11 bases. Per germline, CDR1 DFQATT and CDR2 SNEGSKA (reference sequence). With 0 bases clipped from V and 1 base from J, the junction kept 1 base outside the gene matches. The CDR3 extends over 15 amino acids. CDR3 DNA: TGCAGTGCTAGAGAACTAGCGGGAGCCCAAGAGACCCAGTACTTC. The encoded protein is CSARELAGAQETQYF.

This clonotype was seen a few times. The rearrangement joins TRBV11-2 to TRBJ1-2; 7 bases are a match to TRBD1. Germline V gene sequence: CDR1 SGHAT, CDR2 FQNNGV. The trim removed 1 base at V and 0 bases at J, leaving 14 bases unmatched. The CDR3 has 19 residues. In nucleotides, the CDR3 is TGTGCCAGCAGCTTAGGTCGAGGACAGGCACCTAGGACTAACTATGGCTACACCTTC. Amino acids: CASSLGRGQAPRTNYGYTF.

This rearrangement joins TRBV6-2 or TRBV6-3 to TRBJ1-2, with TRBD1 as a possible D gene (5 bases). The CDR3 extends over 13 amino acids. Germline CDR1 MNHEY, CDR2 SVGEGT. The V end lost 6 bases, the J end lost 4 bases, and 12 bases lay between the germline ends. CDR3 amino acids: CASRDWGSYGYTF. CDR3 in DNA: TGTGCCAGCAGGGACTGGGGGAGCTATGGCTACACCTTC.

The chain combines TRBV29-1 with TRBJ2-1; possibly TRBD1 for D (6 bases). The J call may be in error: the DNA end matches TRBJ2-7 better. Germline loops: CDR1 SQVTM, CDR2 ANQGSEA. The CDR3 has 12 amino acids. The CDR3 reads CSVPQGNNEQYF. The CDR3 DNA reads TGCAGCGTTCCACAGGGCAACAATGAGCAGTACTTC.

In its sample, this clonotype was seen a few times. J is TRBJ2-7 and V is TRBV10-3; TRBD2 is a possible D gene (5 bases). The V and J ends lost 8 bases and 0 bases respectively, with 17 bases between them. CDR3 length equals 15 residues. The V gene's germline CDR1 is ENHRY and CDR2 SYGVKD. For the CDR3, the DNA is TGTGCCATCGTCGAGGGTCCCGGCAGCTCCTACGAGCAGTACTTC. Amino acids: CAIVEGPGSSYEQYF.

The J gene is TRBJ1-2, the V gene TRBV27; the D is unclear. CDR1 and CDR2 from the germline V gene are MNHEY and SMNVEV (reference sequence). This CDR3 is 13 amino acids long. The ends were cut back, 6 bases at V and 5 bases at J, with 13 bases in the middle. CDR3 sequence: CASRLTDRYGYTF. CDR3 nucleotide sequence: TGTGCCAGCAGATTGACGGACCGATATGGCTACACCTTC.

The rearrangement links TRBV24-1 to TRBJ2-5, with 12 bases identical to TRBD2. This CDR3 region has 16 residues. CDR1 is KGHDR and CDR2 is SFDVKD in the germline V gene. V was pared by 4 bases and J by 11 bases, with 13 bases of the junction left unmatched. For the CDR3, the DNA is TGTGCCACCAGTGACCCCTCTAGCGGGAGGGATCCTGAGCAGTACTTC. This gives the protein CATSDPSSGRDPEQYF.

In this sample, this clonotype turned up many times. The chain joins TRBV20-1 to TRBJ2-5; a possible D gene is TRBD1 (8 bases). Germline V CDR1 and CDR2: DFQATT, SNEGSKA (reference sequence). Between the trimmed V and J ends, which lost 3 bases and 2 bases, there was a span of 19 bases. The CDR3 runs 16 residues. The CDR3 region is CSARGMSGTGQETQYF. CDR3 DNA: TGCAGTGCTAGGGGAATGAGCGGGACAGGACAAGAGACCCAGTACTTC.

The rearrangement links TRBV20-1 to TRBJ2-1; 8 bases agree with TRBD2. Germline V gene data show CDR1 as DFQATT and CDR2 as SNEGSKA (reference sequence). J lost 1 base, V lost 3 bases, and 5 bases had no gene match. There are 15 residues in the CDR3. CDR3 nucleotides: TGCAGTGCTAGGCCTGTAGCGGGGTCCTACAATGAGCAGTTCTTC. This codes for CSARPVAGSYNEQFF.

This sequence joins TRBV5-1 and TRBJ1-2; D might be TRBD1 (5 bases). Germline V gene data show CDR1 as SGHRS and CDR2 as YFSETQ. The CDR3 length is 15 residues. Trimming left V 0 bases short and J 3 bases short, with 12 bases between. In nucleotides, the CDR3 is TGCGCCAGCAGCTTGGGTCCGGGGGAAGACTATGGCTACACCTTC. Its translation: CASSLGPGEDYGYTF. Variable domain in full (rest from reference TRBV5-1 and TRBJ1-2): KAGVTQTPRYLIKTRGQQVTLSCSPISGHRSVSWYQQTPGQGLQFLFEYFSETQRNKGNFPGRFSGRQFSNSRSEMNVSTLELGDSALYLCASSLGPGEDYGYTFGSGTRLTVV.

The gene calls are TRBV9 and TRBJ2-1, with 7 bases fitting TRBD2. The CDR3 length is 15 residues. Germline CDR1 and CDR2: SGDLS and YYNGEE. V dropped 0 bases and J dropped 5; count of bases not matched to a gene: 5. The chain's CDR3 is CASSVGGSGDNEQFF. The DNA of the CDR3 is TGTGCCAGCAGCGTAGGCGGGAGTGGGGACAATGAGCAGTTCTTC. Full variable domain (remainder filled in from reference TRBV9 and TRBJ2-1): DSGVTQTPKHLITATGQRVTLRCSPRSGDLSVYWYQQSLDQGLQFLIQYYNGEERAKGNILERFSAQQFPDLHSELNLSSLELGDSALYFCASSVGGSGDNEQFFGPGTRLTVL.

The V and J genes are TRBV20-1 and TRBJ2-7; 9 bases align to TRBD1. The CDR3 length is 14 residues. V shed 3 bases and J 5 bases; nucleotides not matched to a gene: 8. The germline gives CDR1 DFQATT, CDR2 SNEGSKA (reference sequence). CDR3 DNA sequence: TGCAGTGCTAGTGATGAGACAGGGGGGCACGAGCAGTACTTC. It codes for CSASDETGGHEQYF.

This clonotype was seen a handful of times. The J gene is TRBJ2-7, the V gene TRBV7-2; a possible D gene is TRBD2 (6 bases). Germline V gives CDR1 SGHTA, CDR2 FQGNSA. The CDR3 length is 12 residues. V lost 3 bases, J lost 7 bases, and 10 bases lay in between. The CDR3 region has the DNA TGTGCCAGCAGCTTTGGGAGGAGGGAGCAGTACTTC. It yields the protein CASSFGRREQYF. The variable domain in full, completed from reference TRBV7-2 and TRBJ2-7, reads GAGVSQSPSNKVTEKGKDVELRCDPISGHTALYWYRQSLGQGLEFLIYFQGNSAPDKSGLPSDRFSAERTGGSVSTLTIQRTQQEDSAVYLCASSFGRREQYFGPGTRLTVT.

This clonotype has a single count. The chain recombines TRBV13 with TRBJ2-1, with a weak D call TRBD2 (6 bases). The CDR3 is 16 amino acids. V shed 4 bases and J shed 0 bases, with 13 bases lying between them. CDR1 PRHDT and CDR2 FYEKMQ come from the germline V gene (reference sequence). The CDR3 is CASSSRRGSSYNEQFF. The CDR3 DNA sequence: TGTGCCAGCAGCTCCAGACGGGGGAGCTCCTACAATGAGCAGTTCTTC.

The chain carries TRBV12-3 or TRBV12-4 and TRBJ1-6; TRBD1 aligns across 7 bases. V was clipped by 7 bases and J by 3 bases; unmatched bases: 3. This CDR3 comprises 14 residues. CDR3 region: CASIGDSYNSPLHF. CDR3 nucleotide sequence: TGTGCCAGCATTGGGGACAGCTATAATTCACCCCTCCACTTT.

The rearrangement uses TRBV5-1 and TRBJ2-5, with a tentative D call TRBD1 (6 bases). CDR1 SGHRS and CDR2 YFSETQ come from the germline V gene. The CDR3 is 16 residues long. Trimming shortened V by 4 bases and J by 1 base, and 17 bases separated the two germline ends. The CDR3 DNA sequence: TGCGCCAGCAGCCCAACAGGGAATTTCGTCCAAGAGACCCAGTACTTC. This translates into CASSPTGNFVQETQYF.

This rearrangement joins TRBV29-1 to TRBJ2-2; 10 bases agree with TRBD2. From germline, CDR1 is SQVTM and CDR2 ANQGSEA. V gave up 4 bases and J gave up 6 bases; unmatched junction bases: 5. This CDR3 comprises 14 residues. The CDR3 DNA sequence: TGCAGCGTTGGAGGGCTAGCGGGAGCCGGGGAGCTGTTTTTT. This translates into CSVGGLAGAGELFF.

The chain's CDR3 is CASKPPRRVGLIDTQYF. As DNA, the CDR3 is TGTGCCAGCAAACCACCTCGGAGAGTGGGATTGATAGATACGCAGTATTTT. This rearrangement joins TRBV27 to TRBJ2-3; no reliable D call. The V and J ends lost 7 bases and 5 bases respectively, with 25 bases between them. This CDR3 spans 17 amino acids. CDR1 is MNHEY, CDR2 SMNVEV, per germline (reference sequence).

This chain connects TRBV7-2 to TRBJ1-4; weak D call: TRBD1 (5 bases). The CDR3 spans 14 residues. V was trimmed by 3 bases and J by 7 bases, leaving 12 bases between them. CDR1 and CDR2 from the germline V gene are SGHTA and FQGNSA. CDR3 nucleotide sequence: TGTGCCAGCAGCTTGTCAAGGGGAGGTGAAAAACTGTTTTTT. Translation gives CASSLSRGGEKLFF.

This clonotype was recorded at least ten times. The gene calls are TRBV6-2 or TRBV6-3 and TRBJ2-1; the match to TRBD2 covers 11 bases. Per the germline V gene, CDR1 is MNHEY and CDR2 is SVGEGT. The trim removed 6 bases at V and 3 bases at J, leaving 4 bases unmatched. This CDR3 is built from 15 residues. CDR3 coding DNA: TGTGCCAGCAGCTCTAGCGGGAGGCTCTACAATGAGCAGTTCTTC. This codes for CASSSSGRLYNEQFF.

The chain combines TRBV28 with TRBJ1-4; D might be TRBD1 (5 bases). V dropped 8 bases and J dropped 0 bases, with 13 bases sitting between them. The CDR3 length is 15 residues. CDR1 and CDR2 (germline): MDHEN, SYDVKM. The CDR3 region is CASLGPRATNEKLFF. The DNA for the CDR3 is TGTGCCAGCCTGGGACCCAGGGCAACTAATGAAAAACTGTTTTTT.

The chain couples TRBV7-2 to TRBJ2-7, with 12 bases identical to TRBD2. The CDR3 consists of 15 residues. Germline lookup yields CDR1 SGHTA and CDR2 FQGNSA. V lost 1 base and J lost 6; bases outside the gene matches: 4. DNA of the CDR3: TGTGCCAGCAGCTTAGAGAGACTAGCGGGAGCCGAGCAGTACTTC. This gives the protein CASSLERLAGAEQYF.

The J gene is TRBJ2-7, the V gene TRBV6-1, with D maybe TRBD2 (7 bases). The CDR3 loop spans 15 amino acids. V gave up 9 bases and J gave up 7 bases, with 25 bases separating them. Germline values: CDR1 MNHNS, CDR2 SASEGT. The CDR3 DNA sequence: TGTGCCAGTTCGTCTGGCGGGGGCCCCTACAATGAGCAGTACTTC. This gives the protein CASSSGGGPYNEQYF.